This entry concerns a single T cell receptor (beta chain). Those who participated ranged in age from 18 to 89 years and resided in 20 to 25 US areas. Each participant's cohort was designated according to participant-reported clinical history. This entry belongs to a study of blood T cell repertoires in COVID-19. Study details: PBMCs, B-cell-depleted T cells, or T cells provided the cDNA or gDNA that made up the material.

Authors' analysis steps: Estimated nucleated cell counts came from reference gene primer amplification. The assay was immunoSEQ multiplex PCR, and TCRdb's table has in-frame clones only and misses some. Clonal size and the V and J genes are those of that table, whereas D and trimming came from the DNA. Among around 220,000 clones listed, 80% to 90% were seen once. The CDR3 is made up of 15 amino acids. Germline CDR1 is SGHVS and CDR2 is FQNEAQ. With 5 bases removed from V and 1 base from J, the gap between germline ends came to 14 bases. The chain is built from TRBV7-8 and TRBJ1-1, with TRBD1 as a possible D gene (6 bases). This receptor was identified in a woman between 45 and 65 years old with acute COVID-19. The sample taken for sequencing was PBMCs or T cells enriched from blood (not recorded which). This CDR3 reads CASSQNRDRNTEAFF. The CDR3 DNA is TGTGCCAGCAGCCAAAACAGGGATAGGAACACTGAAGCTTTCTTT.